The entry below describes one TCR beta chain. Its antigen is undetermined. The sample comes from a study of blood T cells in healthy people across ages. Overall study findings and caveats: Any conclusive comparison of naive versus antigen-experienced cells was prevented by using unsorted PBMCs.

V was trimmed by 6 bases and J by 5 bases, leaving 8 bases between them. The CDR3 has 11 residues. Germline CDR1 and CDR2: DFQATT and SNEGSKA (reference sequence). The authors ran a second PCR of roughly 6 to 11 cycles using a sample-barcoded 5' primer and a J-beta primer mix. Every cDNA molecule bore a tag from a template-switch adaptor containing 12 random nucleotides. All samples gave at least 2.5 million CDR3-containing paired-end reads. TCRdb reprocessed the 5' RACE reads with MiXCR, giving one entry per CDR3 protein. The sample lists 1.5 million to 1.8 million distinct CDR3 sequences, approximately 42% seen once, with approximately 4% in the top ten.

This TCR was recovered from a young woman in good health. The rearrangement links TRBV20-1 to TRBJ2-1; possibly TRBD1 for D (6 bases). Sequencing was performed on blood. The CDR3 here is CSADSNNEQFF. For the CDR3, the DNA is TGCAGTGCGGACAGCAACAATGAGCAGTTCTTC.